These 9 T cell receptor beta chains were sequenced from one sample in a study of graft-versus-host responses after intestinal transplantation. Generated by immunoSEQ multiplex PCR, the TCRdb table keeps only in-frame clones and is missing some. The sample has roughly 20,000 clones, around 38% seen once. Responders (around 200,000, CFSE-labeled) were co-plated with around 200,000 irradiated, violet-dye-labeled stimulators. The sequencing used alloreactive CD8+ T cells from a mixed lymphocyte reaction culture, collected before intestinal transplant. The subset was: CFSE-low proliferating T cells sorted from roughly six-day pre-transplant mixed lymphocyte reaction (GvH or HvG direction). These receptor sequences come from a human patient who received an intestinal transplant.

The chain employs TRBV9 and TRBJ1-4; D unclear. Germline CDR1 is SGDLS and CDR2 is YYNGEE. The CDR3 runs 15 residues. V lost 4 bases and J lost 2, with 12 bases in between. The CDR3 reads CASSSGLGTNEKLFF. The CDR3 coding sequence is TGTGCCAGCAGCTCGGGCCTCGGGACTAATGAAAAACTGTTTTTT.

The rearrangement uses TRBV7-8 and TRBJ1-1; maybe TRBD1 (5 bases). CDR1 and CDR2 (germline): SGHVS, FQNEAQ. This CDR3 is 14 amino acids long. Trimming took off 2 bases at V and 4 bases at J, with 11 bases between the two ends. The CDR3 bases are TGTGCCAGCAGCTTAACGCCCCAGGGCACTGAAGCTTTCTTT. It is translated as CASSLTPQGTEAFF.

CDR3 amino acids: CASSQSCGGIRYNEQFF. The DNA for the CDR3 is TGCGCCAGCAGTCAATCGTGCGGGGGGATACGTTACAATGAGCAGTTCTTC. The V and J genes are TRBV23-1 and TRBJ2-1, with 8 bases that match TRBD2. TRBV23-1 is classed as an ORF, of uncertain function. The CDR3 consists of 17 residues. The J segment lost 4 bases and the V segment lost 0 bases, leaving 8 bases of the junction unmatched.

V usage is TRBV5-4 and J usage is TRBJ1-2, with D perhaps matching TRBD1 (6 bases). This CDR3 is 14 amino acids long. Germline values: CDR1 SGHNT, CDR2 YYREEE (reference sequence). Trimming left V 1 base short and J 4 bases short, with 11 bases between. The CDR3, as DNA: TGTGCCAGCAGCTTGCCCACAGGGATCTATGGCTACACCTTC. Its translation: CASSLPTGIYGYTF.

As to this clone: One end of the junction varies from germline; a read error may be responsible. CDR3 in DNA: TGTGCTAGCAGCTTTGGCTATTTTGAGACCCAGTACTTC. This codes for CASSFGYFETQYF. The chain links TRBV7-7 to TRBJ2-5; D is unclear. The CDR3 runs 13 residues. Per the germline V gene, CDR1 is SSHAT and CDR2 is FNYEAQ (reference sequence).

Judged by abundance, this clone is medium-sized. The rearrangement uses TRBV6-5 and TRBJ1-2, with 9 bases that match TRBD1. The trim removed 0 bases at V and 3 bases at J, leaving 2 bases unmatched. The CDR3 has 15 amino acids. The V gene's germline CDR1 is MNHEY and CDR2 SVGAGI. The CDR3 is CASSYSTGGDYGYTF. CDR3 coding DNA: TGTGCCAGCAGTTACTCGACAGGGGGGGACTATGGCTACACCTTC.

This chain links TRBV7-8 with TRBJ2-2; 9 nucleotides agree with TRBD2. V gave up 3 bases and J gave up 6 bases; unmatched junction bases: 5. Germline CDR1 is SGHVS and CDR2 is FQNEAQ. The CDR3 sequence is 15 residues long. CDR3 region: CASSLAGGFPGELFF. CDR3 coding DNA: TGTGCCAGCAGCTTGGCGGGAGGGTTTCCCGGGGAGCTGTTTTTT.

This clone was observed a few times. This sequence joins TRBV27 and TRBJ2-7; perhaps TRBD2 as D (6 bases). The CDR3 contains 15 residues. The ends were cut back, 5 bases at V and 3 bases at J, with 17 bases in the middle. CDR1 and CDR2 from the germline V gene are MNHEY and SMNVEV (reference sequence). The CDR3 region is CASSLGWGTFYEQYF. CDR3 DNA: TGTGCCAGCAGTCTAGGATGGGGGACTTTCTACGAGCAGTACTTC.

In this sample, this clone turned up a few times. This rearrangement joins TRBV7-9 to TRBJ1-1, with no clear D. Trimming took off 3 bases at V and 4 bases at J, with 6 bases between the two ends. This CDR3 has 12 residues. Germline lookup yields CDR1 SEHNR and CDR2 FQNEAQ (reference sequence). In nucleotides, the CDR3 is TGTGCCAGCAGCTTCTCTCCCACTGAAGCTTTCTTT. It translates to CASSFSPTEAFF.